One and the same sample provided the 22 T cell receptor beta chains below, sequenced in a study of OX40 agonist ivuxolimab in advanced cancers. Generated by immunoSEQ multiplex PCR, the TCRdb table keeps only in-frame clones and is missing some. The sample lists 90,000 or so clones, around nine tenths occurring once. Sequenced material: CD4+ or CD8+ T cells sorted from blood, taken in a trial of the OX40 agonist ivuxolimab. These receptors were collected from an adult with an advanced solid tumor such as melanoma, head and neck, liver or kidney cancer.

As for this clone: Mismatch with germline at one junction end may stem from a read error. This chain uses TRBV7-7 with TRBJ2-3, with D perhaps TRBD2 (6 bases). CDR1 SSHAT and CDR2 FNYEAQ come from the germline V gene (reference sequence). The CDR3 length is 14 residues. This chain's CDR3 is CASSLARGSDTQYF. The CDR3 DNA follows: TGTGCTAGCAGCTTAGCTCGGGGGTCAGATACGCAGTATTTT. Based on the CDR3 plus reference TRBV7-7 and TRBJ2-3, the full variable domain is GAGVSQSPRYKVTKRGQDVTLRCDPISSHATLYWYQQALGQGPEFLTYFNYEAQPDKSGLPSDRFSAERPEGSISTLTIQRTEQRDSAMYRCASSLARGSDTQYFGPGTRLTVL.

This sequence joins TRBV27 and TRBJ1-1; the D gene is possibly TRBD1 (5 bases). The CDR3 covers 13 residues. V lost 6 bases to trimming and J lost 4 bases, with 12 bases between them. Germline V lookup: CDR1 MNHEY, CDR2 SMNVEV (reference sequence). The CDR3 sequence is CASSVPGRTEAFF. The CDR3 DNA sequence: TGTGCCAGCAGCGTCCCAGGGCGCACTGAAGCTTTCTTT.

This rearrangement joins TRBV21-1 to TRBJ2-2; the table's D call, TRBD2, was not checked against the DNA. TRBV21-1 is listed as a pseudogene. The CDR3 has 12 residues. The CDR3 spells CAFNRVGGELFF. Written as DNA, the CDR3 is TGTGCCTTCAACCGGGTAGGCGGGGAGCTGTTTTTT.

This clone occurred a few times. The V gene is TRBV11-2, the J gene TRBJ2-3, with 8 positions matching TRBD2. The CDR3 runs 13 residues. Germline lookup yields CDR1 SGHAT and CDR2 FQNNGV. V dropped 3 bases and J dropped 6; count of bases not matched to a gene: 2. CDR3 loop: CASSFGGEDTQYF. CDR3 nucleotides: TGTGCCAGCAGCTTCGGGGGGGAGGATACGCAGTATTTT.

This clone was detected once. The V and J genes are TRBV5-4 and TRBJ1-6; a weak D match, TRBD1 (5 bases). The germline CDR1 and CDR2 sequences are SGHNT and YYREEE (reference sequence). The CDR3 sequence is 14 residues long. The V and J ends lost 4 bases and 9 bases respectively, with 14 bases between them. CDR3 amino acids: CASSQDGGFSPLHF. The DNA of the CDR3 is TGTGCCAGCAGCCAAGACGGGGGTTTTTCACCCCTCCACTTT.

The J gene is TRBJ2-2, the V gene TRBV5-5; 8 nucleotides line up with TRBD2. Germline loops: CDR1 SGHKS, CDR2 YYEKEE (reference sequence). The J segment lost 1 base and the V segment lost 2 bases, leaving 4 bases of the junction unmatched. CDR3 length: 16 residues. In nucleotides, the CDR3 is TGTGCCAGCAGCTTACTAGCGGCCTTGAACACCGGGGAGCTGTTTTTT. Protein: CASSLLAALNTGELFF.

This chain connects TRBV27 to TRBJ2-7; D gene ambiguous. Germline CDR1 is MNHEY and CDR2 is SMNVEV (reference sequence). The CDR3 totals 15 residues. V lost 0 bases and J lost 0, with 9 bases in between. As DNA, the CDR3 is TGTGCCAGCAGTTTATCGGGGTCAAACTCCTACGAGCAGTACTTC. Residues: CASSLSGSNSYEQYF.

J is TRBJ2-3 and V is TRBV7-8, with D possibly being TRBD1 (6 bases). The CDR3 is 16 residues long. Germline values: CDR1 SGHVS, CDR2 FQNEAQ. Trimming removed 0 bases from V and 1 base from J, with 11 bases in between. The CDR3 sequence is CASSLALRGGTDTQYF. For the CDR3, the DNA is TGTGCCAGCAGCTTAGCCCTCAGGGGAGGCACAGATACGCAGTATTTT.

The chain employs TRBV6-5 and TRBJ1-2; no reliable D call. The CDR3 runs to 14 residues. Germline V CDR1 and CDR2: MNHEY, SVGAGI. V lost 10 bases, J lost 1 base, and 16 bases lay in between. CDR3 protein: CATKETAGNYGYTF. For the CDR3, the DNA is TGTGCCACCAAAGAGACGGCGGGTAACTATGGCTACACCTTC.

This chain uses TRBV6-1 with TRBJ2-7; D uncertain. Germline V gene sequence: CDR1 MNHNS, CDR2 SASEGT. The CDR3 consists of 13 residues. V was trimmed by 2 bases and J by 2 bases, leaving 7 bases between them. The CDR3 loop is CASSESVTYEQYF. Written as DNA, the CDR3 is TGTGCCAGCAGTGAATCGGTAACCTACGAGCAGTACTTC.

Written as DNA, the CDR3 is TGTGCCAGCAGTGCCCTTAGCGGGGGTCGGTACAATGAGCAGTTCTTC. Amino acids: CASSALSGGRYNEQFF. The gene calls are TRBV6-1 and TRBJ2-1, with 9 bases fitting TRBD2. The CDR3 runs 16 residues. Germline V gene lookup returns CDR1 MNHNS and CDR2 SASEGT. The V and J ends lost 4 bases and 4 bases, in that order; junction bases with no gene match: 8.

This clone came up once. The rearrangement links TRBV7-9 to TRBJ1-2; no reliable D call. Germline loops: CDR1 SEHNR, CDR2 FQNEAQ (reference sequence). V was pared by 2 bases and J by 6 bases, with 13 bases between. The CDR3 runs 14 residues. CDR3 loop: CASSLNAREDGYTF. The CDR3, as DNA: TGTGCCAGCAGCTTAAATGCCCGCGAGGATGGCTACACCTTC.

The V call is TRBV2, the J call TRBJ2-2; 7 bases are shared with TRBD2. CDR1 SNHLY and CDR2 FYNNEI come from the germline V gene. After removal of 3 bases from V and 5 bases from J, the junction contained 6 bases not matched to a gene. This CDR3 region has 15 residues. The CDR3 DNA reads TGTGCCAGCAGTGATGGGCAGGGAGGGACCGGGGAGCTGTTTTTT. Its translation: CASSDGQGGTGELFF.

The chain employs TRBV7-6 and TRBJ2-5; D may be TRBD2 (5 bases). From germline, CDR1 is SGHVS and CDR2 FNYEAQ. This CDR3 is built from 16 residues. The germline V and J ends were trimmed by 1 base and 5 bases, with 17 bases remaining between them. CDR3 residues: CASSLGLSGSRETQYF. CDR3 nucleotide sequence: TGTGCCAGCAGCTTAGGCCTCAGTGGGAGTCGGGAGACCCAGTACTTC. The complete variable domain, with remaining parts taken from reference TRBV7-6 and TRBJ2-5, reads GAGVSQSPRYKVTKRGQDVALRCDPISGHVSLYWYRQALGQGPEFLTYFNYEAQQDKSGLPNDRFSAERPEGSISTLTIQRTEQRDSAMYRCASSLGLSGSRETQYFGPGTRLLVL.

The chain carries TRBV6-5 and TRBJ2-3; no reliable D call. Germline CDR1 reads MNHEY; CDR2 reads SVGAGI. Trimming removed 5 bases at V and 0 bases at J, with 6 bases between. This CDR3 region has 13 residues. CDR3 bases: TGTGCCAGCAGTCAACATAGCACAGATACGCAGTATTTT. Its translation: CASSQHSTDTQYF.

The gene calls are TRBV4-2 and TRBJ2-5, with D possibly being TRBD2 (7 bases). V dropped 1 base and J dropped 5 bases, with 14 bases sitting between them. The CDR3 runs to 15 residues. In germline, CDR1 is LGHNA, CDR2 YNFKEQ. In nucleotides, the CDR3 is TGTGCCAGCAGCCAAGGAGGGGGGGCCGGTGAGACCCAGTACTTC. Its translation is CASSQGGGAGETQYF.

V usage is TRBV9 and J usage is TRBJ2-1, with D maybe TRBD1 (6 bases). Germline CDR1 is SGDLS and CDR2 is YYNGEE. This CDR3 comprises 16 residues. V lost 4 bases, J lost 5 bases, and 19 bases lay in between. This chain's CDR3 is CASSQTGTYGNNEQFF. In DNA form, the CDR3 reads TGTGCCAGCAGCCAAACCGGGACATACGGCAACAATGAGCAGTTCTTC.

The chain has TRBV6-5 and TRBJ1-2; the match to TRBD1 covers 10 bases. Germline V CDR1 and CDR2: MNHEY, SVGAGI. The trim removed 0 bases at V and 8 bases at J, leaving 3 bases unmatched. This CDR3 has 14 residues. The CDR3 sequence is CASSYSGQGWGYTF. The CDR3 DNA follows: TGTGCCAGCAGTTACTCGGGACAGGGGTGGGGCTACACCTTC.

The chain carries TRBV6-5 and TRBJ1-4; no clear D gene. The CDR3 loop spans 13 amino acids. In germline, CDR1 is MNHEY, CDR2 SVGAGI. V was pared by 6 bases and J by 7 bases, with 12 bases between. The CDR3 here is CASSPSVVEKLFF. The CDR3 DNA reads TGTGCCAGCAGCCCAAGCGTCGTTGAAAAACTGTTTTTT.

This chain joins TRBV7-2 and TRBJ1-1, with 7 bases fitting TRBD1. CDR3 size: 15 residues. V lost 0 bases to trimming and J lost 4 bases; unmatched junction nucleotides: 5. Germline CDR1 reads SGHTA; CDR2 reads FQGNSA. The chain's CDR3 is CASSLAGGQSTEAFF. The CDR3, as DNA: TGTGCCAGCAGCTTAGCGGGGGGACAGTCCACTGAAGCTTTCTTT.

CDR3 protein: CASSYRGTDTEAFF. CDR3 in DNA: TGTGCCAGCAGTTACCGCGGGACAGACACTGAAGCTTTCTTT. The chain uses TRBV6-5 and TRBJ1-1; 7 bases fit TRBD1. Per germline, CDR1 MNHEY and CDR2 SVGAGI. The CDR3 is 14 residues long. V was clipped by 2 bases and J by 3 bases; unmatched bases: 3.

The J gene is TRBJ1-6, the V gene TRBV27; 9 positions agree with TRBD1. Trimming took 6 bases from V and 6 from J; bases not matched to a gene: 6. The CDR3 is made up of 15 amino acids. Germline CDR1 reads MNHEY; CDR2 reads SMNVEV (reference sequence). CDR3 sequence (DNA): TGTGCCAGCAGAGGAAACAGGGGGCCTAATTCACCCCTCCACTTT. This codes for CASRGNRGPNSPLHF.